The TCR beta chain described here comes from a study of cytomegalovirus exposure and HLA in healthy donors. Overall study results and limits: Previously analyzed data showed that most TCR beta V segments were productive at a frequency of about 87% or about 30%. Some segments of the V type, notably TRBV6-2 and TRBV6-3, were excluded as indistinguishable. Likely technical artifact: a cluster of highly shared sequence variants. Later work showed greater clonal expansion in HLA-associated TCR beta chains than in equally common others.

Germline assignment: CDR1 SGHRS and CDR2 YFSETQ. Trimming at V came to 0 bases and at J to 0 bases, leaving 8 bases not matched to a gene. CDR3 length: 17 residues. 60 Vbeta and 13 Jbeta primers were used in PCR. Assay: immunoSEQ multiplex PCR; the TCRdb copy retains only in-frame clones and omits some. This sample has under 200,000 clones, with about three quarters found just once. Concerning this clone itself: Antigen unknown.

The material sequenced was PBMCs. The receptor comes from a man aged 45-60 years in good health and CMV-seropositive. The chain links TRBV5-1 to TRBJ1-2, with TRBD1 matching over 7 bases. Written as DNA, the CDR3 is TGCGCCAGCAGCTTGGGTGAGGGGGCTACTTCTAACTATGGCTACACCTTC. This gives the protein CASSLGEGATSNYGYTF.